The sequence of this T cell receptor (beta chain) was determined in a study of human T cells and chemical hapten exposure. This clonotype has at least ten counts. Time point here: patch test 3, about 24 weeks after DPC sensitization. Indicated treatment: therapeutic diphenylcyclopropenone sensitization with weekly scalp DPC. TCRdb independently ran MiXCR on the RACE reads; one entry per CDR3 protein. The table records 95,000 to 150,000 distinct CDR3 sequences, 11% of them present only once. Trimming removed 0 bases at V and 5 bases at J, with 13 bases between. Germline V lookup: CDR1 SGHNT, CDR2 YYREEE (reference sequence). This CDR3 comprises 15 residues.

Sequences were derived from whole blood, sampled in connection with sensitization to the hapten diphenylcyclopropenone (DPC). This clonotype originated in a woman aged 45-65 years with alopecia areata. Some clones in this sample may be carry-over from other donors' samples. V is TRBV5-4 and J is TRBJ2-3, with a weak D call TRBD1 (5 bases). The CDR3 sequence is CASSLELTRGDTQYF. DNA for the CDR3: TGTGCCAGCAGCTTGGAACTAACAAGGGGAGATACGCAGTATTTT. Full variable domain (rest looked up from reference TRBV5-4 and TRBJ2-3): ETGVTQSPTHLIKTRGQQVTLRCSSQSGHNTVSWYQQALGQGPQFIFQYYREEENGRGNFPPRFSGLQFPNYSSELNVNALELDDSALYLCASSLELTRGDTQYFGPGTRLTVL.